A single sample is the source of the 32 T cell receptor beta chains below, sequenced in a study of CD8 T cells in ankylosing spondylitis. Broader study findings: Seemingly distinctive of ankylosing spondylitis blood was a TCR beta motif formed by eight highly homologous variants.

TCRdb re-analysed the 5' RACE reads in MiXCR, keeping a single row per CDR3 protein. This sample has about 220,000 distinct CDR3 sequences, with about 7% found just once. These receptors lack a known antigen. The sequenced sample consisted of blood, either unsorted or a sorted T cell fraction (not recorded which). All receptors come from a male donor with ankylosing spondylitis.

This clonotype was seen many times. The chain recombines TRBV14 with TRBJ1-6; D call uncertain. Looked up from germline, CDR1 is SGHDN and CDR2 is FVKESK. The CDR3 runs 14 residues. V lost 0 bases, J lost 7 bases, and 7 bases lay in between. The CDR3 region is CASSQDLGNSPLHF. The CDR3 nucleotides read TGTGCCAGCAGCCAAGATTTGGGGAATTCACCCCTCCACTTT.

This clonotype was counted many times. The J gene is TRBJ1-2, the V gene TRBV7-9; no reliable D call. This CDR3 spans 14 amino acids. In germline, CDR1 is SEHNR, CDR2 FQNEAQ (reference sequence). Trimming removed 8 bases at V and 0 bases at J, with 13 bases between. CDR3 nucleotides: TGTGCCAGCGTCCCCGAGGGATCTAACTATGGCTACACCTTC. Encoded protein: CASVPEGSNYGYTF.

This clonotype has ten or more counts. The chain has TRBV5-6 and TRBJ2-3; 8 positions agree with TRBD2. This CDR3 spans 16 amino acids. CDR1 is SGHDT, CDR2 YYEEEE, per germline. The junction had 7 bases not matched to a gene; V was cut back by 4 bases and J by 0 bases. This CDR3 is CASSPGASGSTDTQYF. For the CDR3, the DNA is TGTGCCAGCAGCCCCGGCGCTAGCGGGAGCACAGATACGCAGTATTTT.

There are a few counts of this clonotype. The chain has TRBV4-3 and TRBJ2-7; D is tentatively TRBD1 or TRBD2 (6 bases each). The germline gives CDR1 LGHNA, CDR2 YSLEER. The CDR3 is made up of 19 amino acids. With 0 bases removed from V and 3 bases from J, the gap between germline ends came to 24 bases. CDR3 DNA: TGCGCCAGCAGCCAAGACGGGGGAGTGGGGGGCGCCGAGTTCTACGAGCAGTACTTC. Its translation: CASSQDGGVGGAEFYEQYF.

There are a few counts of this clonotype. V usage is TRBV7-6 and J usage is TRBJ2-3; D is unclear. This CDR3 is built from 13 residues. Germline V lookup: CDR1 SGHVS, CDR2 FNYEAQ. Trimming removed 0 bases at V and 4 bases at J, with 5 bases between. The CDR3 DNA follows: TGTGCCAGCAGCTTAGCGGTCTCAGATACGCAGTATTTT. Translation: CASSLAVSDTQYF. Looking up the rest from reference TRBV7-6 and TRBJ2-3 gives the full variable domain: GAGVSQSPRYKVTKRGQDVALRCDPISGHVSLYWYRQALGQGPEFLTYFNYEAQQDKSGLPNDRFSAERPEGSISTLTIQRTEQRDSAMYRCASSLAVSDTQYFGPGTRLTVL.

This clonotype has a count of ten or more. The chain has TRBV27 and TRBJ1-6, with D perhaps TRBD1 (6 bases). Trimming took 5 bases from V and 8 from J, leaving 13 bases between them. CDR3 length equals 14 residues. The germline gives CDR1 MNHEY, CDR2 SMNVEV (reference sequence). The CDR3 is CASSTGSGYSPLHF. The CDR3 DNA follows: TGTGCCAGCAGTACAGGGTCGGGCTATTCACCCCTCCACTTT.

The sample holds many counts of this clonotype. The chain has TRBV4-1 and TRBJ1-1; D perhaps matches TRBD1 (5 bases). V lost 2 bases, J lost 2 bases, and 9 bases lay in between. This CDR3 contains 14 residues. Germline CDR1 and CDR2: MGHRA and YSYEKL. CDR3 sequence: CASSQFGQNTEAFF. In DNA form, the CDR3 reads TGCGCCAGCAGCCAATTTGGACAAAACACTGAAGCTTTCTTT.

The rearrangement links TRBV27 to TRBJ1-5; D is uncertain. The CDR3 has 14 residues. CDR1 is MNHEY and CDR2 is SMNVEV in the germline V gene (reference sequence). Deletions cut 5 bases from V and 2 bases from J, with 10 bases between. The CDR3 reads CASSTVGGNQPQHF. The DNA of the CDR3 is TGTGCCAGCAGTACGGTGGGAGGCAATCAGCCCCAGCATTTT.

This clonotype showed up many times. The V call is TRBV7-6, the J call TRBJ2-3; D call uncertain. The CDR3 runs to 14 residues. Germline CDR1 is SGHVS and CDR2 is FNYEAQ. The V end lost 4 bases, the J end lost 0 bases, and 8 bases lay between the germline ends. The CDR3 coding sequence is TGTGCCAGCAGCTCACCCCTTAGCACAGATACGCAGTATTTT. This sequence encodes CASSSPLSTDTQYF.

CDR3 nucleotide sequence: TGTGCCATCAAAGATGGGACTAGCGGGGGGGCAAGAGAGACCCAGTACTTC. Translated: CAIKDGTSGGARETQYF. The V gene is TRBV10-3, the J gene TRBJ2-5; 16 bases fit TRBD2. Germline V gene lookup returns CDR1 ENHRY and CDR2 SYGVKD. V was pared by 7 bases and J by 4 bases, with 9 bases of the junction left unmatched. CDR3 length: 17 amino acids.

The chain couples TRBV7-6 to TRBJ2-2, with 8 bases aligning to TRBD1. Germline V gene data show CDR1 as SGHVS and CDR2 as FNYEAQ. The CDR3 spans 17 residues. The V segment lost 0 bases and the J segment 4 bases; nucleotides outside the gene matches: 7. For the CDR3, the DNA is TGTGCCAGCAGCTTAGCGCCCGGACAGGGAGGCACCGGGGAGCTGTTTTTT. The encoded protein is CASSLAPGQGGTGELFF.

There are many counts of this clonotype. The chain uses TRBV6-5 and TRBJ2-7; D possibly uses TRBD1 or TRBD2 (5 bases each). This CDR3 spans 14 amino acids. Germline V gene sequence: CDR1 MNHEY, CDR2 SVGAGI. V lost 1 base to trimming and J lost 3 bases, with 10 bases between them. The CDR3 protein is CASSYYGTNYEQYF. The CDR3 DNA sequence: TGTGCCAGCAGTTACTACGGGACCAACTACGAGCAGTACTTC.

In this sample, this clonotype turned up many times. The chain employs TRBV7-9 and TRBJ2-4, with TRBD2 matching over 12 bases. This CDR3 is built from 16 residues. CDR1 is SEHNR, CDR2 FQNEAQ, per germline (reference sequence). The J segment lost 8 bases and the V segment lost 5 bases, leaving 10 bases of the junction unmatched. CDR3 nucleotides: TGTGCCAGCAGCCCAGGACTAGCGGGACGTATAGACATTCAGTACTTC. Protein sequence: CASSPGLAGRIDIQYF.

Only a few counts were recorded for this clonotype. This chain uses TRBV7-2 with TRBJ1-3, with D hard to call. This CDR3 comprises 15 residues. The V end was cut by 3 bases, the J end by 0 bases, with 9 bases between. Per germline, CDR1 SGHTA and CDR2 FQGNSA. The CDR3 nucleotides are TGTGCCAGCAGCTTCGGCAGGTCCTCTGGAAACACCATATATTTT. It is translated as CASSFGRSSGNTIYF.

This clonotype was detected many times. The rearrangement joins TRBV7-9 to TRBJ2-7; perhaps TRBD2 as D (6 bases). The CDR3 is made up of 14 amino acids. CDR1 SEHNR and CDR2 FQNEAQ come from the germline V gene (reference sequence). V lost 3 bases, J lost 4 bases, and 13 bases lay in between. CDR3 bases: TGTGCCAGCAGCTTGCCGGGACTGGAATACGAGCAGTACTTC. Amino acid sequence: CASSLPGLEYEQYF.

This clonotype was observed many times. V is TRBV7-2 and J is TRBJ2-3; no definite D call. The germline gives CDR1 SGHTA, CDR2 FQGNSA. The V end lost 1 base, the J end lost 3 bases, and 11 bases lay between the germline ends. The CDR3 sequence is 15 residues long. DNA of the CDR3: TGTGCCAGCAGCTTAGTTGCTAGTGTGACAGATACGCAGTATTTT. Its protein product is CASSLVASVTDTQYF.

V gene TRBV4-3 combines with J gene TRBJ2-7, with TRBD2 matching 11 bases. This CDR3 has 15 residues. Germline V gene sequence: CDR1 LGHNA, CDR2 YSLEER. V shed 1 base and J 5 bases; nucleotides not matched to a gene: 4. Here the CDR3 DNA reads TGCGCCAGCAGCCAAGGGCTAGCGGGAGGAAACGAGCAGTACTTC. It translates to CASSQGLAGGNEQYF.

This clonotype was seen many times. V and J are TRBV6-2 or TRBV6-3 and TRBJ2-7, with TRBD1 matching 7 bases. This CDR3 comprises 15 residues. Looked up from germline, CDR1 is MNHEY and CDR2 is SVGEGT. With V trimmed by 6 bases and J by 3 bases, 11 bases remained unmatched. The CDR3 DNA reads TGTGCCAGCAGGAGGACGGGGACAGAGCTCTACGAGCAGTACTTC. Translation gives CASRRTGTELYEQYF.

Ten or more counts support this clonotype. This chain joins TRBV9 and TRBJ2-3; D not resolved. The CDR3 has 13 residues. Deletions cut 4 bases from V and 1 base from J, with 7 bases between. CDR1 and CDR2 (germline): SGDLS, YYNGEE. Here the CDR3 reads CASSQHRTDTQYF. The CDR3, as DNA: TGTGCCAGCAGCCAGCATCGCACAGATACGCAGTATTTT.

The table lists this clonotype with many counts. The rearrangement uses TRBV20-1 and TRBJ1-1; 10 nucleotides line up with TRBD1. The germline V gene has CDR1 DFQATT and CDR2 SNEGSKA (reference sequence). The CDR3 extends over 17 amino acids. Germline trimming cut 1 base from V and 3 bases from J; bases unmatched to any gene: 11. Here the CDR3 reads CSARALAGQGLHTEAFF. For the CDR3, the DNA is TGCAGTGCTAGAGCCTTAGCGGGACAGGGGCTTCACACTGAAGCTTTCTTT.

The rearrangement joins TRBV20-1 to TRBJ2-7; 7 nucleotides align to TRBD1. With V trimmed by 0 bases and J by 1 base, 18 bases remained unmatched. Germline CDR1 and CDR2: DFQATT and SNEGSKA (reference sequence). CDR3 length equals 19 residues. DNA for the CDR3: TGCAGTGCTAGAGATCCTGGGATTAAGGGACAGAGACCTTCCTACGAGCAGTACTTC. This gives the protein CSARDPGIKGQRPSYEQYF.

This rearrangement joins TRBV7-3 to TRBJ2-3; weak D call: TRBD1 (6 bases). Germline lookup yields CDR1 SGHTA and CDR2 FQGTGA. The CDR3 has 14 amino acids. With 4 bases removed from V and 4 bases from J, the gap between germline ends came to 12 bases. The CDR3 nucleotides read TGTGCCAGCAGCTCCACAGGGCCAGCAGATACGCAGTATTTT. Translating gives CASSSTGPADTQYF.

In its sample, this clonotype was seen many times. The chain joins TRBV6-6 to TRBJ2-7; possible D gene TRBD2, 6 bases. Germline V gene data show CDR1 as MNHNY and CDR2 as SVGAGI (reference sequence). The CDR3 loop spans 13 amino acids. Trimming took 8 bases from V and 0 from J, leaving 11 bases between them. This CDR3 is CASGLLSSYEQYF. The CDR3 DNA follows: TGTGCCAGCGGACTACTAAGCTCCTACGAGCAGTACTTC.

This clonotype appeared many times. The rearrangement joins TRBV14 to TRBJ2-7, with 10 nucleotides matching TRBD2. V was pared by 2 bases and J by 12 bases, with 13 bases of the junction left unmatched. The CDR3 sequence is 15 residues long. The germline V gene has CDR1 SGHDN and CDR2 FVKESK. CDR3 residues: CASSQTETSGLLRYF. In DNA, the CDR3 is TGTGCCAGCAGCCAAACCGAGACTAGCGGGTTGCTGAGGTACTTC. The variable domain in full, completed from reference TRBV14 and TRBJ2-7, reads EAGVTQFPSHSVIEKGQTVTLRCDPISGHDNLYWYRRVMGKEIKFLLHFVKESKQDESGMPNNRFLAERTGGTYSTLKVQPAELEDSGVYFCASSQTETSGLLRYFGPGTRLTVT.

This clonotype was seen repeatedly, ten times or more. The gene calls are TRBV2 and TRBJ1-4, with D possibly TRBD1 on 5 matching bases. The CDR3 is made up of 17 amino acids. CDR1 is SNHLY, CDR2 FYNNEI, per germline. V was pared by 7 bases and J by 7 bases, with 25 bases between. The CDR3 loop reads CASTAYGAGRDSEKLFF. DNA of the CDR3: TGTGCCAGCACTGCCTATGGGGCGGGAAGGGATAGTGAAAAACTGTTTTTT. Together with reference TRBV2 and TRBJ1-4, the CDR3 gives the full variable domain: EPEVTQTPSHQVTQMGQEVILRCVPISNHLYFYWYRQILGQKVEFLVSFYNNEISEKSEIFDDQFSVERPDGSNFTLKIRSTKLEDSAMYFCASTAYGAGRDSEKLFFGSGTQLSVL.

The table lists this clonotype with a few counts. Written as DNA, the CDR3 is TGTGCCAGCAGCCGGGACAGTTTCTCCTACAATGAGCAGTTCTTC. This translates into CASSRDSFSYNEQFF. This rearrangement joins TRBV7-9 to TRBJ2-1; TRBD1 agrees at 7 bases. The CDR3 consists of 15 residues. Losses at the gene ends were 5 bases for V and 0 bases for J; bases not matched to a gene: 4. In germline, CDR1 is SEHNR, CDR2 FQNEAQ (reference sequence).

This clonotype was seen a few times. The CDR3: CASSPGTGGRGYTF. DNA of the CDR3: TGTGCCAGCAGTCCCGGGACAGGGGGCCGTGGCTACACCTTC. V and J are TRBV7-2 and TRBJ1-2; 12 bases are shared with TRBD1. Germline lookup yields CDR1 SGHTA and CDR2 FQGNSA. The CDR3 totals 14 residues. With 6 bases clipped from V and 7 bases from J, the junction kept 6 bases outside the gene matches.

This clonotype was found a few times. The V gene is TRBV4-2, the J gene TRBJ2-2, with unresolved D. Trimming left V 1 base short and J 5 bases short, with 11 bases between. CDR1 is LGHNA, CDR2 YNFKEQ, per germline. The CDR3 length is 15 residues. The CDR3 bases are TGTGCCAGCAGCCAAGGGATGTATAAGACCGGGGAGCTGTTTTTT. This encodes CASSQGMYKTGELFF.

J is TRBJ1-6 and V is TRBV7-9; no clear D gene. Germline CDR1 is SEHNR and CDR2 is FQNEAQ (reference sequence). This CDR3 spans 14 amino acids. Trimming removed 6 bases at V and 5 bases at J, with 11 bases between. The CDR3 sequence is CASREWSNNSPLHF. DNA of the CDR3: TGTGCCAGCAGAGAGTGGTCCAATAATTCACCCCTCCACTTT. Combining the CDR3 with reference TRBV7-9 and TRBJ1-6 gives the whole variable domain DTGVSQNPRHKITKRGQNVTFRCDPISEHNRLYWYRQTLGQGPEFLTYFQNEAQLEKSRLLSDRFSAERPKGSFSTLEIQRTEQGDSAMYLCASREWSNNSPLHFGNGTRLTVT.

This clonotype has ten or more counts. The chain recombines TRBV6-5 with TRBJ2-3; maybe TRBD1 (7 bases). The CDR3 loop spans 15 amino acids. CDR1 is MNHEY, CDR2 SVGAGI, per germline. V lost 3 bases, J lost 5 bases, and 15 bases lay in between. The CDR3 protein is CASSYLRGRGDTQYF. In DNA, the CDR3 is TGTGCCAGCAGTTATCTGAGGGGGCGGGGAGATACGCAGTATTTT.

In its sample, this clonotype was seen a few times. The chain uses TRBV27 and TRBJ2-3; D uncertain. There are 15 residues in the CDR3. Germline V gives CDR1 MNHEY, CDR2 SMNVEV (reference sequence). V was clipped by 5 bases and J by 0 bases, with 12 bases between them. In DNA form, the CDR3 reads TGTGCCAGCAGTACCGGGCCTGGAAGCACAGATACGCAGTATTTT. Encoded protein: CASSTGPGSTDTQYF.

This clonotype was observed a few times. V is TRBV7-2 and J is TRBJ2-7, with 11 bases that match TRBD2. This CDR3 contains 20 residues. In germline, CDR1 is SGHTA, CDR2 FQGNSA. J was trimmed by 0 bases and V by 0 bases; bases with no gene match: 13. CDR3 in DNA: TGTGCCAGCAGCTTAGCCTTCTACCCGGGACTAGCGGAAAGCTCCTACGAGCAGTACTTC. It encodes CASSLAFYPGLAESSYEQYF. Using reference TRBV7-2 and TRBJ2-7 for the parts outside the CDR3, the full variable domain is GAGVSQSPSNKVTEKGKDVELRCDPISGHTALYWYRQSLGQGLEFLIYFQGNSAPDKSGLPSDRFSAERTGGSVSTLTIQRTQQEDSAVYLCASSLAFYPGLAESSYEQYFGPGTRLTVT.